This entry describes one TCR beta chain. Its target is not known. The sample is drawn from a study of cytomegalovirus exposure and HLA in healthy donors. Study-level results: Specific recognition of CMV antigens was confirmed in vitro for a few chains (all CMV-associated). Reports credit the classifier with highly specific, highly sensitive diagnosis of cytomegalovirus status. Later, an analysis showed that TCR beta chains associated with HLA were more clonally expanded than others that were equally common.

The CDR3 runs 14 residues. The V gene end was trimmed by 9 bases and the J gene end by 3 bases; junction bases not matched to a gene: 6. The germline CDR1 and CDR2 sequences are SNHLY and FYNNEI. The PCR employed 60 Vbeta primers together with 13 Jbeta primers. Sequencing was performed with immunoSEQ multiplex PCR; in TCRdb, only in-frame clones are kept and a portion is missing. The sample data list about 200,000 clones. This receptor was identified in a girl aged 2 to 10 in good health and CMV-seropositive. Material for sequencing was PBMCs. The chain joins TRBV2 to TRBJ2-3; 10 positions match TRBD2. CDR3 loop: CAREGLAETDTQYF. CDR3 nucleotides: TGTGCCAGGGAAGGACTAGCGGAAACAGATACGCAGTATTTT.